The sequence of this TCR beta chain was determined in a study of blood T cell repertoires in COVID-19. At the level of the study: PBMCs, B-cell-depleted T cells, or T cells were the source of the cDNA or gDNA that made up the material.

As processed by the authors: By means of reference gene primer amplification, nucleated cell counts were estimated. This table comes from immunoSEQ multiplex PCR, and its TCRdb copy is limited to in-frame clones, with some not included. The D gene and trimming were derived from the DNA, and the V and J assignments and clone size from that table. The sample has 230,000 or so clones, about 90% seen once. CDR3 size: 15 residues. After removal of 2 bases from V and 2 bases from J, the junction contained 0 bases not matched to a gene. Germline assignment: CDR1 MNHEY and CDR2 SMNVEV (reference sequence). The chain couples TRBV27 to TRBJ2-1; 10 bases map to TRBD2. The source is a man aged 35 to 55 with active or convalescent COVID-19. Specimen: peripheral blood. The CDR3 protein is CASSLLAGAYNEQFF. For the CDR3, the DNA is TGTGCCAGCAGTTTACTAGCGGGGGCCTACAATGAGCAGTTCTTC.